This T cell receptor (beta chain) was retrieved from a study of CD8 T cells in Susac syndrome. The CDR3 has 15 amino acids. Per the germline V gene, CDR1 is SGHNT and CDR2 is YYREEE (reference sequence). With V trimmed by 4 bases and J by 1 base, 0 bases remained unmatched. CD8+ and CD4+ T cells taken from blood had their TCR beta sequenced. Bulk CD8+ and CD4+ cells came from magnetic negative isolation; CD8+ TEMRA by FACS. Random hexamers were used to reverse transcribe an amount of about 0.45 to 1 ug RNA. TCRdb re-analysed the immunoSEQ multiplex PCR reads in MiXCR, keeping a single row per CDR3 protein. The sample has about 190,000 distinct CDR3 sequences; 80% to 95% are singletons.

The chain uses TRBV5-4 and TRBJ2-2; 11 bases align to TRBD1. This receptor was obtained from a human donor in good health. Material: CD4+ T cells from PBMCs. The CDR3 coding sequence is TGTGCCAGCAGCGGGACAGGGGGGAACACCGGGGAGCTGTTTTTT. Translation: CASSGTGGNTGELFF.